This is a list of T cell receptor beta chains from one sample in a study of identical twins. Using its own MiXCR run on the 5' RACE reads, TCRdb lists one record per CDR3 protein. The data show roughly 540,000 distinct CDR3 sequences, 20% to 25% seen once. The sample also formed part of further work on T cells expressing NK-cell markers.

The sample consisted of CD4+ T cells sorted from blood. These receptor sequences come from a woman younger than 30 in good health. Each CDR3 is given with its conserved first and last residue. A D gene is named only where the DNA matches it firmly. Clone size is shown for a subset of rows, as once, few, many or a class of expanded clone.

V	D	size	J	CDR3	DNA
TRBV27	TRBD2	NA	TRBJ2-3	CASSPIAGGNDTQYF	TGTGCCAGCAGTCCGATAGCGGGAGGTAACGATACGCAGTATTTT
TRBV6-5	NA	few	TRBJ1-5	CASSYYTGSGGSNQPQHF	TGTGCCAGCAGTTACTACACAGGGAGCGGCGGCAGCAATCAGCCCCAGCATTTT
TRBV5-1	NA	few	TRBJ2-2	CASRTQTGELFF	TGCGCCAGCCGAACTCAGACCGGGGAGCTGTTTTTT
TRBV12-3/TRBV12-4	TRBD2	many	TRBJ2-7	CASGSGTSGAYEQYF	TGTGCCAGCGGCTCCGGGACTAGCGGGGCCTACGAGCAGTACTTC
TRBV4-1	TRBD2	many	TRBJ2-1	CASSPRALADNEQFF	TGCGCCAGCAGCCCCAGAGCACTAGCGGACAATGAGCAGTTCTTC
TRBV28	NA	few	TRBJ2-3	CASRLTGYKTQYF	TGTGCCAGCCGCTTAACGGGGTATAAGACGCAGTATTTT
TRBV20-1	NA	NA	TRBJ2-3	CSASPTTDTQYF	TGCAGTGCTAGTCCTACCACAGATACGCAGTATTTT
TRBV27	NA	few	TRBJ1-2	CASSLSGSTGYTF	TGTGCCAGCAGTTTATCGGGTAGTACGGGCTACACCTTC
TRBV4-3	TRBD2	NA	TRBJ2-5	CASSQDYREGETQYF	TGCGCCAGCAGCCAAGATTACCGGGAGGGGGAGACCCAGTACTTC
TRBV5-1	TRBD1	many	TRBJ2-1	CASSLQGARDEQFF	TGCGCCAGCAGCCTACAGGGGGCACGGGATGAGCAGTTCTTC
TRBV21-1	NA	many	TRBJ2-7	CASSHRGPGTLTYEQYF	TGTGCCAGCAGTCACAGGGGACCCGGGACTCTCACCTACGAGCAGTACTTC
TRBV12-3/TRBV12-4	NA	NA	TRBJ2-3	CASSFINPPVAELADTQYF	TGTGCCAGCAGTTTTATAAACCCGCCAGTAGCAGAATTAGCAGATACGCAGTATTTT
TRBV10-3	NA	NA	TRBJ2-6	CAISESGLNSGANVLTF	TGTGCCATCAGTGAGTCGGGCCTGAACTCTGGGGCCAACGTCCTGACTTTC
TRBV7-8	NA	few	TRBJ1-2	CASSLGWRGLDGYTF	TGTGCCAGCAGCTTAGGGTGGCGGGGGCTTGATGGCTACACCTTC
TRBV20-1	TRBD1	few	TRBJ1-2	CSARGGTGAAGYTF	TGCAGTGCTAGAGGGGGGACAGGGGCGGCTGGCTACACCTTC